The next 24 T cell receptor beta chains were all read from a single sample in a study of blood T cell repertoires in COVID-19. Here immunoSEQ multiplex PCR was the method, and the copy in TCRdb shows in-frame clones only, minus some. The sample has more than 300,000 clones, roughly four fifths seen once. Sequencing was carried out using PBMCs or T cells enriched from blood (not recorded which). Receptors were obtained from a woman aged 45-65 years who had recovered from COVID-19.

In its sample, this clone was seen once. V and J are TRBV5-8 and TRBJ1-1; D is ambiguous. V lost 0 bases to trimming and J lost 1 base, with 7 bases between them. From germline, CDR1 is SGHTS and CDR2 YDEGEE. CDR3 length equals 14 residues. CDR3 coding DNA: TGTGCCAGCAGCTTGGAGGCAGGGAACACTGAAGCTTTCTTT. The encoded protein is CASSLEAGNTEAFF.

The genes are TRBV2 and TRBJ1-2, with a possible D match to TRBD1 (5 bases). The V and J ends lost 5 bases and 3 bases respectively, with 13 bases between them. This CDR3 spans 14 amino acids. Looked up from germline, CDR1 is SNHLY and CDR2 is FYNNEI. Here the CDR3 DNA reads TGTGCCAGCAGTCTCCAGGGCAGGGACTATGGCTACACCTTC. Protein product: CASSLQGRDYGYTF.

The CDR3 nucleotides are TGTGCCAGCAGTGAATTCGAGGATCGGATAGGAGAGACCCAGTACTTC. Amino acid sequence: CASSEFEDRIGETQYF. The chain joins TRBV2 to TRBJ2-5; no clear D gene. This CDR3 region has 16 residues. The germline V gene has CDR1 SNHLY and CDR2 FYNNEI. The V end was cut by 2 bases, the J end by 4 bases, with 17 bases between. Drawing the rest from reference TRBV2 and TRBJ2-5, the complete variable domain is EPEVTQTPSHQVTQMGQEVILRCVPISNHLYFYWYRQILGQKVEFLVSFYNNEISEKSEIFDDQFSVERPDGSNFTLKIRSTKLEDSAMYFCASSEFEDRIGETQYFGPGTRLLVL.

The chain joins TRBV19 to TRBJ1-2, with D maybe TRBD1 (5 bases). This CDR3 is built from 13 residues. Trimming removed 7 bases from V and 4 bases from J, with 13 bases in between. CDR1 is LNHDA and CDR2 is SQIVND in the germline V gene (reference sequence). CDR3 amino acids: CASTPGSGYGYTF. The CDR3 DNA follows: TGTGCCAGTACCCCAGGGTCAGGCTATGGCTACACCTTC. Supplemented by reference TRBV19 and TRBJ1-2, the full variable domain reads DGGITQSPKYLFRKEGQNVTLSCEQNLNHDAMYWYRQDPGQGLRLIYYSQIVNDFQKGDIAEGYSVSREKKESFPLTVTSAQKNPTAFYLCASTPGSGYGYTFGSGTRLTVV.

J is TRBJ1-1 and V is TRBV6-6, with 8 bases that match TRBD1. Unmatched junction bases numbered 12, after V lost 5 bases and J lost 1 base. The CDR3 consists of 17 residues. Germline-derived CDR1 and CDR2 are MNHNY and SVGAGI (reference sequence). The CDR3 sequence is CASSPFLLQGANTEAFF. CDR3 bases: TGTGCCAGCAGTCCCTTCCTTCTTCAGGGGGCGAACACTGAAGCTTTCTTT.

This clone appeared a single time. The chain uses TRBV11-2 and TRBJ2-1; 10 positions agree with TRBD2. Per germline, CDR1 SGHAT and CDR2 FQNNGV. The ends lost 5 bases at V and 11 bases at J; junction bases unmatched: 9. The CDR3 sequence is 14 residues long. CDR3 DNA: TGTGCCAGCAGCCCAGGGACTAGCGAAGCGAAGCAGTTCTTC. As protein: CASSPGTSEAKQFF.

The rearrangement uses TRBV6-6 and TRBJ1-5; possible D gene TRBD1, 5 bases. The CDR3 spans 14 residues. Trimming took 6 bases from V and 4 from J, leaving 13 bases between them. Per the germline V gene, CDR1 is MNHNY and CDR2 is SVGAGI (reference sequence). The CDR3 DNA is TGTGCCAGCAGCTATCCGGGGGAAAATCAGCCCCAGCATTTT. This translates into CASSYPGENQPQHF.

This sequence joins TRBV9 and TRBJ1-3; D is possibly TRBD1 (6 bases). Trimming removed 0 bases from V and 7 bases from J, with 14 bases in between. Germline assignment: CDR1 SGDLS and CDR2 YYNGEE. CDR3 size: 15 residues. The CDR3 spells CASSVDGGTPNTIYF. The CDR3 bases are TGTGCCAGCAGCGTAGATGGGGGCACCCCGAACACCATATATTTT.

This chain links TRBV5-1 with TRBJ2-1, with 8 bases lining up with TRBD1. The V gene end was trimmed by 0 bases and the J gene end by 4 bases; junction bases not matched to a gene: 6. CDR1 SGHRS and CDR2 YFSETQ come from the germline V gene. The length of the CDR3 is 16 residues. Here the CDR3 reads CASSLVDRGKYNEQFF. In DNA form, the CDR3 reads TGCGCCAGCAGCTTGGTCGACAGGGGTAAGTACAATGAGCAGTTCTTC.

This sequence joins TRBV2 and TRBJ1-2; a weak D match, TRBD1 (5 bases). The V end lost 0 bases, the J end lost 2 bases, and 7 bases lay between the germline ends. This CDR3 is built from 14 residues. Germline values: CDR1 SNHLY, CDR2 FYNNEI. CDR3 DNA: TGTGCCAGCAGTGAAGCCGGGGGGAACTATGGCTACACCTTC. This sequence encodes CASSEAGGNYGYTF.

The J gene is TRBJ1-5, the V gene TRBV19, with TRBD1 matching over 11 bases. This CDR3 has 15 residues. V was pared by 5 bases and J by 7 bases, with 7 bases of the junction left unmatched. CDR1 and CDR2 from the germline V gene are LNHDA and SQIVND (reference sequence). CDR3 amino acids: CASSQGQGVVQPQHF. The DNA for the CDR3 is TGTGCCAGTAGTCAGGGACAGGGGGTGGTGCAGCCCCAGCATTTT.

The V and J genes are TRBV9 and TRBJ2-5, with 10 bases matching TRBD2. CDR1 and CDR2 from the germline V gene are SGDLS and YYNGEE. With 3 bases clipped from V and 2 bases from J, the junction kept 4 bases outside the gene matches. This CDR3 region has 15 residues. Here the CDR3 DNA reads TGTGCCAGCAGCGCGTTACTAGCGGGGCAAGAGACCCAGTACTTC. It yields the protein CASSALLAGQETQYF.

The chain links TRBV28 to TRBJ2-7; D remains ambiguous. This CDR3 spans 12 amino acids. Germline V gene sequence: CDR1 MDHEN, CDR2 SYDVKM. V was pared by 3 bases and J by 0 bases, with 3 bases between. The CDR3, as DNA: TGTGCCAGCAGTTTCAACTCCTACGAGCAGTACTTC. Its protein is CASSFNSYEQYF.

The rearrangement joins TRBV5-8 to TRBJ1-2, with D possibly being TRBD1 (6 bases). The V gene's germline CDR1 is SGHTS and CDR2 YDEGEE. This CDR3 is built from 15 residues. V was clipped by 3 bases and J by 3 bases, with 15 bases between them. Written as DNA, the CDR3 is TGTGCCAGCAGCTCCGGACAGCCTCTAGACTATGGCTACACCTTC. Protein sequence: CASSSGQPLDYGYTF. The entire variable domain, with the rest obtained from reference TRBV5-8 and TRBJ1-2, is as follows: EAGVTQSPTHLIKTRGQQATLRCSPISGHTSVYWYQQALGLGLQFLLWYDEGEERNRGNFPPRFSGRQFPNYSSELNVNALELEDSALYLCASSSGQPLDYGYTFGSGTRLTVV.

CDR3: CATSRDPSGTYEQYF. CDR3 DNA: TGTGCCACCAGCAGAGACCCTAGCGGGACCTACGAGCAGTACTTC. The gene calls are TRBV15 and TRBJ2-7; 9 bases are shared with TRBD2. The CDR3 has 15 amino acids. Per germline, CDR1 LNHNV and CDR2 YYDKDF (reference sequence). V lost 0 bases, J lost 2 bases, and 2 bases stayed unmatched.

This chain joins TRBV2 and TRBJ2-7, with 8 bases fitting TRBD2. The CDR3 totals 14 residues. Trimming at V came to 7 bases and at J to 7 bases, leaving 12 bases not matched to a gene. Germline-derived CDR1 and CDR2 are SNHLY and FYNNEI. CDR3 sequence: CASKSGGFTGEQYF. CDR3 sequence (DNA): TGTGCCAGCAAGTCGGGGGGGTTTACTGGTGAGCAGTACTTC.

V and J are TRBV7-8 and TRBJ1-6; 9 nucleotides match TRBD1. CDR1 is SGHVS, CDR2 FQNEAQ, per germline. The CDR3 totals 19 residues. V shed 6 bases, J shed 7 bases, and the junction held 19 bases outside the gene matches. CDR3 in amino acids: CASSLKGETGGVYNSPLHF. In nucleotides, the CDR3 is TGTGCCAGCAGTTTAAAGGGAGAGACAGGGGGTGTATACAATTCACCCCTCCACTTT.

This chain joins TRBV7-2 and TRBJ1-5, with no clear D. V was trimmed by 1 base and J by 7 bases, leaving 11 bases between them. The CDR3 sequence is 14 residues long. Germline V CDR1 and CDR2: SGHTA, FQGNSA. In DNA, the CDR3 is TGTGCCAGCAGCTTAGTACGGGAAGGGCAGCCCCAGCATTTT. Translating gives CASSLVREGQPQHF.

This clone was counted only a few times. The chain carries TRBV19 and TRBJ1-5, with unresolved D. CDR1 is LNHDA, CDR2 SQIVND, per germline (reference sequence). The CDR3 covers 15 residues. Trimming removed 3 bases at V and 1 base at J, with 10 bases between. The CDR3 protein is CASSIGEPSNQPQHF. As DNA, the CDR3 is TGTGCCAGTAGTATTGGGGAGCCCAGCAATCAGCCCCAGCATTTT.

Written as DNA, the CDR3 is TGTGCCAGCAGCCCGGACAGAACCTACAATGAGCAGTTCTTC. This codes for CASSPDRTYNEQFF. The rearrangement links TRBV7-3 to TRBJ2-1, with a tentative D call TRBD1 (6 bases). The CDR3 has 14 residues. The germline V gene encodes CDR1 SGHTA and CDR2 FQGTGA. The V end was cut by 5 bases, the J end by 2 bases, with 10 bases between.

V and J are TRBV10-3 and TRBJ2-1, with 8 bases identical to TRBD2. The germline gives CDR1 ENHRY, CDR2 SYGVKD. This CDR3 comprises 16 residues. The V gene end was trimmed by 11 bases and the J gene end by 0 bases; junction bases not matched to a gene: 12. In DNA, the CDR3 is TGTGCCTCCTCCTTAGCCGGGACTAGCTCCTACAATGAGCAGTTCTTC. It translates to CASSLAGTSSYNEQFF.

In this sample, this clone turned up a few times. The V gene is TRBV4-3, the J gene TRBJ1-2; a possible D gene is TRBD1 (6 bases). The CDR3 covers 15 residues. Germline assignment: CDR1 LGHNA and CDR2 YSLEER. V dropped 4 bases and J dropped 5 bases, with 17 bases sitting between them. The CDR3 bases are TGCGCCAGCAGCCCCCAAGCGGGGGCGAGGTATGGCTACACCTTC. It translates to CASSPQAGARYGYTF.

CDR3 protein: CANNPGQGAPNTGELFF. Here the CDR3 DNA reads TGTGCCAATAATCCGGGACAGGGGGCCCCGAACACCGGGGAGCTGTTTTTT. The chain uses TRBV7-9 and TRBJ2-2; 12 nucleotides match TRBD1. Germline assignment: CDR1 SEHNR and CDR2 FQNEAQ (reference sequence). The junction had 9 bases not matched to a gene; V was cut back by 10 bases and J by 0 bases. This CDR3 has 17 residues.

V usage is TRBV5-1 and J usage is TRBJ2-1; 8 nucleotides align to TRBD2. Germline values: CDR1 SGHRS, CDR2 YFSETQ. The V gene end was trimmed by 1 base and the J gene end by 2 bases; junction bases not matched to a gene: 2. The CDR3 has 15 amino acids. CDR3 protein: CASSLPGGTYNEQFF. The DNA for the CDR3 is TGCGCCAGCAGCTTGCCGGGGGGGACCTACAATGAGCAGTTCTTC. The entire variable domain, with the rest obtained from reference TRBV5-1 and TRBJ2-1, is as follows: KAGVTQTPRYLIKTRGQQVTLSCSPISGHRSVSWYQQTPGQGLQFLFEYFSETQRNKGNFPGRFSGRQFSNSRSEMNVSTLELGDSALYLCASSLPGGTYNEQFFGPGTRLTVL.